This T cell receptor beta chain was identified in a study of T cells in Graves' hyperthyroidism and ophthalmopathy. This clonotype came up many times. It was RNA transcripts that yielded the amplified TCR beta CDR3 regions. During a first-round RT-PCR of the TCR CDR3, the HTBI primer set was used. TCRdb independently ran MiXCR on the multiplex PCR reads; one entry per CDR3 protein. The sample carries about 540,000 distinct CDR3 sequences, just over 45% recorded once. This clonotype originated in a woman in her late teens or twenties with Graves' hyperthyroidism. The specimen sequenced was peripheral blood or thyroid tissue (not recorded which).

Here the CDR3 reads CASSLFGGWQPQHF. The CDR3 DNA sequence: TGCGCCAGCAGCTTGTTTGGGGGATGGCAGCCCCAGCATTTT. The rearrangement uses TRBV5-1 and TRBJ1-5, with D perhaps matching TRBD1 (5 bases). Looked up from germline, CDR1 is SGHRS and CDR2 is YFSETQ. V gave up 1 base and J gave up 7 bases, with 12 bases separating them. The CDR3 consists of 14 residues.